The clone carrying this TCR beta chain was detected only a few times. These data originate in a study of response to subunit inactivated influenza vaccine. TCRdb used MiXCR to reprocess the RT-PCR reads, holding one entry per CDR3 protein. The repertoire holds about 650,000 distinct CDR3 sequences, with around 13% as singletons. The source of this sequence is a man in his forties or fifties who received an inactivated influenza vaccine. Material: PBMCs from blood, obtained 14 to 15 days before vaccination.

CDR3 protein: CASSSNAAYEQYF. CDR3 bases: TGCGCCAGCAGCTCAAACGCCGCCTACGAGCAGTACTTC. The V gene is TRBV4-1, the J gene TRBJ2-7; D is ambiguous. CDR1 and CDR2 from the germline V gene are MGHRA and YSYEKL. Trimming removed 5 bases from V and 2 bases from J, with 10 bases in between. The CDR3 is made up of 13 amino acids.